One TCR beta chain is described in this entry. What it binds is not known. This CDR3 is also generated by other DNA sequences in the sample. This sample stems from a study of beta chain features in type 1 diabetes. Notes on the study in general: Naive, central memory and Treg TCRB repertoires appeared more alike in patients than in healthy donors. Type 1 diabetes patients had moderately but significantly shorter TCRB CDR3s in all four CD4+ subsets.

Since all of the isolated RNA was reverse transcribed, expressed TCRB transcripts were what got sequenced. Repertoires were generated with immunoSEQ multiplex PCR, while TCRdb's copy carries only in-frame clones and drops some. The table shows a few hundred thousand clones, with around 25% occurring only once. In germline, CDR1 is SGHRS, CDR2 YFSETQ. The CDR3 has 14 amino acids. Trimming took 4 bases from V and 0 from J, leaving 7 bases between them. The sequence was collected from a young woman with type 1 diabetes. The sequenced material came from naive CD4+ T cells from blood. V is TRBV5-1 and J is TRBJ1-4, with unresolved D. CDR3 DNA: TGCGCCAGCAGCCTCCTCGCAACTAATGAAAAACTGTTTTTT. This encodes CASSLLATNEKLFF.